This is a list of T cell receptor beta chains from one sample in a study of resident and recirculating memory T cells in vitiligo. Some clones are missing from TCRdb's copy, which holds only in-frame ones; the method was immunoSEQ multiplex PCR. The sample holds some 70,000 clones, approximately 91% seen once. Sequences were obtained from blood. The receptors derive from a male donor with vitiligo. CDR3s include the opening cysteine and the closing phenylalanine or tryptophan. D genes are given only for firm matches. Rows may omit the clone size; those that give it use once, few, many or a size class.

V gene	clone size	J gene	D gene	CDR3 DNA	CDR3 protein
TRBV5-4	-	TRBJ1-1	-	TGTGCCAGCAGCTCGACAGTTAACACTGAAGCTTTCTTT	CASSSTVNTEAFF
TRBV2	few	TRBJ1-4	-	TGTGCCAGCAGTGACGACAGGCTCGGAAAACTGTTTTTT	CASSDDRLGKLFF
TRBV10-3	-	TRBJ1-5	-	TGTGCCATCGGAGGACAGAGTAGCAATCAGCCCCAGCATTTT	CAIGGQSSNQPQHF
TRBV2	once	TRBJ1-2	TRBD1	TGTGCCAGCAGGTCGACAGGGTATAATGGCTACACCTTC	CASRSTGYNGYTF
TRBV7-9	-	TRBJ2-2	-	TGTGCCAGCAGCTTTACCCCGGCGGTCTCCGGGGAGCTGTTTTTT	CASSFTPAVSGELFF
TRBV27	-	TRBJ2-5	-	TGTGCCAGCAGTTTACGGGGTGAGACCCAGTACTTC	CASSLRGETQYF
TRBV7-2	-	TRBJ1-5	-	TGTGCCAGCAGCTTAGCAGGAGATCAGCCCCAGCATTTT	CASSLAGDQPQHF
TRBV4-3	-	TRBJ1-6	TRBD1	TGCGCCAGCAGCCAAGATCCTACAGGGGCGGCGAATTCACCCCTCCACTTT	CASSQDPTGAANSPLHF
TRBV6-1	-	TRBJ2-4	TRBD1	TGTGCCAGCAGCGGCGGACAGGGAGGCATTCAGTACTTC	CASSGGQGGIQYF
TRBV7-9	few	TRBJ2-3	TRBD2	TGTGCCAGCAGCTTACAAAGCGGGGGGAACACAGATACGCAGTATTTT	CASSLQSGGNTDTQYF
TRBV2	few	TRBJ1-1	-	TGTGCCAGCAGTGTCCGGGGGATGAACACTGAAGCTTTCTTT	CASSVRGMNTEAFF
TRBV19	-	TRBJ2-1	TRBD2	TGTGCCAGTAGTATAGGACTAGCGGGGGGGTCTTCCTACAATGAGCAGTTCTTC	CASSIGLAGGSSYNEQFF